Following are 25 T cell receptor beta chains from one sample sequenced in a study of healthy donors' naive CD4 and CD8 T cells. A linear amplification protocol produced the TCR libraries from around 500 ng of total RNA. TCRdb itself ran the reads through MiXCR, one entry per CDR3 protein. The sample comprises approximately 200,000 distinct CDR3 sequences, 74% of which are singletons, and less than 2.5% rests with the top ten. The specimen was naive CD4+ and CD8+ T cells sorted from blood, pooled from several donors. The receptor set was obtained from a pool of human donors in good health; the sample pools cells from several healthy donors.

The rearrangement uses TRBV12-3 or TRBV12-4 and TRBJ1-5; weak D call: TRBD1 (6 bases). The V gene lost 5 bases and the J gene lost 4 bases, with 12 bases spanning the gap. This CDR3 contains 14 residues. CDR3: CASSRTEMNQPQHF. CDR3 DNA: TGTGCCAGCAGTAGGACAGAAATGAATCAGCCCCAGCATTTT.

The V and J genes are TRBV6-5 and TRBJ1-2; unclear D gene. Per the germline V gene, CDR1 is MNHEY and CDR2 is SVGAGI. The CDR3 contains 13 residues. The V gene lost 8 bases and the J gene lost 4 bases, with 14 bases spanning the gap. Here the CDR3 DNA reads TGTGCCAGCCGGGAGGGCTTGGGCTATGGCTACACCTTC. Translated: CASREGLGYGYTF.

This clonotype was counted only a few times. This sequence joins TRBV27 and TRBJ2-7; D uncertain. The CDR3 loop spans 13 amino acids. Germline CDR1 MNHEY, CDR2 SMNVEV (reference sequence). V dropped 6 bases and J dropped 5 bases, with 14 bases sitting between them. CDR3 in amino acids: CASSLSQRDEQYF. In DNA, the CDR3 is TGTGCCAGCAGCCTGAGTCAGCGTGACGAGCAGTACTTC.

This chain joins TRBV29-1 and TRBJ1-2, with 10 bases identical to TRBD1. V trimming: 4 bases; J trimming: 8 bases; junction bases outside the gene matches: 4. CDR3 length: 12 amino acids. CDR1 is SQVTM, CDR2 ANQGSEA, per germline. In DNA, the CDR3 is TGCAGCGTTGCTGGGACAGGGGAAGGCTACACCTTC. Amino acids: CSVAGTGEGYTF.

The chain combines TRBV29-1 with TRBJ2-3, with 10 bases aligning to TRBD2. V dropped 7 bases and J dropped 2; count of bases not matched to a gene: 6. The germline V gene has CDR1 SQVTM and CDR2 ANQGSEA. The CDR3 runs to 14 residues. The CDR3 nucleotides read TGCAGCGCCGCCGGGACTAGCGACACAGATACGCAGTATTTT. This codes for CSAAGTSDTDTQYF.

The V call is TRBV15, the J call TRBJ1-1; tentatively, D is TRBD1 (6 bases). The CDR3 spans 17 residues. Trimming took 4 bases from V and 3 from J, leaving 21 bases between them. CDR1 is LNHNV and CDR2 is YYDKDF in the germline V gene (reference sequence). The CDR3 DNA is TGTGCCACCAGCACCCTAGGGGAGACAGGTCCCTACACTGAAGCTTTCTTT. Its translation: CATSTLGETGPYTEAFF.

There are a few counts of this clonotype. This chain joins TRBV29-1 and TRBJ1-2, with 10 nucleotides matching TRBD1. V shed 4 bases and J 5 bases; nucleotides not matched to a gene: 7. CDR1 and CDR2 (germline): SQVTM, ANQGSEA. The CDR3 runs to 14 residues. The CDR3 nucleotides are TGCAGCGTTGTACGCGGACAGGGGGTTTATGGCTACACCTTC. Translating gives CSVVRGQGVYGYTF.

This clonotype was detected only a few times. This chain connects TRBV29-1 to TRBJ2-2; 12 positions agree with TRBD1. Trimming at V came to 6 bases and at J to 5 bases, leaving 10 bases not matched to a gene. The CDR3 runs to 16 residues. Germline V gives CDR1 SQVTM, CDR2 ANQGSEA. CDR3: CSVTGGQGAGTGELFF. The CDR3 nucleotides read TGCAGCGTGACCGGGGGACAGGGGGCAGGGACCGGGGAGCTGTTTTTT.

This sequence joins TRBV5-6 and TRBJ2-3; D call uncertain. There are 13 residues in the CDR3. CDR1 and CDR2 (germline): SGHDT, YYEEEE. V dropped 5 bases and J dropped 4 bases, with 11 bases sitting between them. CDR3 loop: CASRAGTSDTQYF. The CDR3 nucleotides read TGTGCCAGCAGGGCTGGAACCTCAGATACGCAGTATTTT.

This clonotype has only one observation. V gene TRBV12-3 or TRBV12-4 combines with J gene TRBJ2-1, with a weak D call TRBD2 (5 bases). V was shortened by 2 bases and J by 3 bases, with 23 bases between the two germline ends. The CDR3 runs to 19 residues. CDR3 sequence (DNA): TGTGCCAGCAGTTTAAGATTGACTACCGGACGCGGCGGCTACAATGAGCAGTTCTTC. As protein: CASSLRLTTGRGGYNEQFF.

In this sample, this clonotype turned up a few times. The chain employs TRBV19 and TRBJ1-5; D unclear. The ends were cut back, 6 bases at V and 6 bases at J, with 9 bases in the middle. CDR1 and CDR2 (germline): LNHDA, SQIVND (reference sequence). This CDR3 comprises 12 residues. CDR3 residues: CASSIGPQPQHF. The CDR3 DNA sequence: TGTGCCAGTAGCATCGGGCCTCAGCCCCAGCATTTT.

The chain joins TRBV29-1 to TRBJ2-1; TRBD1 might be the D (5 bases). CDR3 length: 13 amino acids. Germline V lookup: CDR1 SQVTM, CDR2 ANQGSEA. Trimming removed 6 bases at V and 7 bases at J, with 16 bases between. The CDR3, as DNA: TGCAGCGTCGTTGGGGCCTTCCTTAATGAGCAGTTCTTC. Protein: CSVVGAFLNEQFF.

For the CDR3, the DNA is TGTGCCAGCAGCTTCCCTGAAGCCTACGAGCAGTACTTC. Its translation is CASSFPEAYEQYF. This chain uses TRBV5-4 with TRBJ2-7; D uncertain. Deletions cut 2 bases from V and 2 bases from J, with 8 bases between. The germline V gene encodes CDR1 SGHNT and CDR2 YYREEE (reference sequence). The CDR3 is made up of 13 amino acids.

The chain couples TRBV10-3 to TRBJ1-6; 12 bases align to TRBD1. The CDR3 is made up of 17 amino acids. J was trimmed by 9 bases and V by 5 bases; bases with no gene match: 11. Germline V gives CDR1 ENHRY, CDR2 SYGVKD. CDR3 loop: CAISPTGTGGAASPLHF. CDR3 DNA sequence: TGTGCCATCAGTCCCACGGGGACAGGGGGCGCGGCTTCACCCCTCCACTTT.

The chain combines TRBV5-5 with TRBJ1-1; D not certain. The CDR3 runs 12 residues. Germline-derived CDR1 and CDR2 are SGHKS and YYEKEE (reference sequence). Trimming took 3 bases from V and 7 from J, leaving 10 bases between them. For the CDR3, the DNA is TGTGCCAGCAGCTCCCCCCTCCTTGAAGCTTTCTTT. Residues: CASSSPLLEAFF.

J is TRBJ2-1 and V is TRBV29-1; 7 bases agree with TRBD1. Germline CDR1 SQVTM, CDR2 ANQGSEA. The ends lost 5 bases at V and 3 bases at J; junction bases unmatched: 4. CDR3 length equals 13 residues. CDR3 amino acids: CSVPTGIYNEQFF. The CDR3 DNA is TGCAGCGTTCCGACAGGGATCTACAATGAGCAGTTCTTC.

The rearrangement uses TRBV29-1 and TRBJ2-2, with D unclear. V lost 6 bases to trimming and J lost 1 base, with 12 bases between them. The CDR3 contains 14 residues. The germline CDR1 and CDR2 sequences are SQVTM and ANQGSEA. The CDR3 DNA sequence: TGCAGCGTCGCAGGACGGCTGAACACCGGGGAGCTGTTTTTT. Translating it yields CSVAGRLNTGELFF.

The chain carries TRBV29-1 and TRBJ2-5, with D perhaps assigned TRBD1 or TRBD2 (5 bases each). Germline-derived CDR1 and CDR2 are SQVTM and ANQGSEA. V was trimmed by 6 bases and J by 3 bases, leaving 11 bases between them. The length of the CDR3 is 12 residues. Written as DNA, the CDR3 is TGCAGCGTCCCGGGACGGAAAGAGACCCAGTACTTC. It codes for CSVPGRKETQYF.

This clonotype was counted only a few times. The CDR3 coding sequence is TGTGCCAGCAGCTTATTCGGACAGGGGGCCGACAATGAGCAGTTCTTC. Translation gives CASSLFGQGADNEQFF. The chain recombines TRBV11-1 with TRBJ2-1; 11 bases are a match to TRBD1. CDR3 length: 16 amino acids. CDR1 is SGHAT, CDR2 FQDESV, per germline (reference sequence). Trimming at V came to 2 bases and at J to 5 bases, leaving 5 bases not matched to a gene.

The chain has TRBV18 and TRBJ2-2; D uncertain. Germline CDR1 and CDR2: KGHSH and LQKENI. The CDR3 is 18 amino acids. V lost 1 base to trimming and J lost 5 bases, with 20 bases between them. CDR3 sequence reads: CASSPQGLPPPITGELFF. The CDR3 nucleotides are TGTGCCAGCTCACCACAGGGCTTGCCGCCCCCAATTACCGGGGAGCTGTTTTTT.

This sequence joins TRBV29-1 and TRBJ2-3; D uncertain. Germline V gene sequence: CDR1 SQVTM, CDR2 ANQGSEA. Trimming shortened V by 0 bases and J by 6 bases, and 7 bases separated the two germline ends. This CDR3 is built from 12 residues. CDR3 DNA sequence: TGCAGCGTTGAAGATAGACTGGATACGCAGTATTTT. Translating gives CSVEDRLDTQYF.

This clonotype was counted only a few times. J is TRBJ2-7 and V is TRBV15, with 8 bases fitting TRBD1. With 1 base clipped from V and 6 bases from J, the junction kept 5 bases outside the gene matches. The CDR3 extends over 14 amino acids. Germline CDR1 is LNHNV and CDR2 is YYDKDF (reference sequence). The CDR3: CATSRVAGGIEQYF. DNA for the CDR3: TGTGCCACCAGCAGAGTGGCAGGGGGCATCGAGCAGTACTTC. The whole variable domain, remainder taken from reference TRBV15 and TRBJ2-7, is DAMVIQNPRYQVTQFGKPVTLSCSQTLNHNVMYWYQQKSSQAPKLLFHYYDKDFNNEADTPDNFQSRRPNTSFCFLDIRSPGLGDTAMYLCATSRVAGGIEQYFGPGTRLTVT.

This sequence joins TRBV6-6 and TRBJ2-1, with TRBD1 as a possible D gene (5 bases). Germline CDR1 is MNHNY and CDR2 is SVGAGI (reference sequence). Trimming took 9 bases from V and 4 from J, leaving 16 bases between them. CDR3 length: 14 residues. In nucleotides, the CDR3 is TGTGCCAGTCACTCGGAGACAGTGTACAATGAGCAGTTCTTC. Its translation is CASHSETVYNEQFF.

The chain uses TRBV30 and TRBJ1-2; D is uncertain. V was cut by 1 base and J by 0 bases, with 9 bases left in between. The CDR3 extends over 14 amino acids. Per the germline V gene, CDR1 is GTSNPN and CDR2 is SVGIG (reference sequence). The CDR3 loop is CAWSGRVANYGYTF. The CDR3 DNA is TGTGCCTGGAGTGGACGGGTAGCTAACTATGGCTACACCTTC. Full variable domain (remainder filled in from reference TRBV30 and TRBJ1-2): SQTIHQWPATLVQPVGSPLSLECTVEGTSNPNLYWYRQAAGRGLQLLFYSVGIGQISSEVPQNLSASRPQDRQFILSSKKLLLSDSGFYLCAWSGRVANYGYTFGSGTRLTVV.

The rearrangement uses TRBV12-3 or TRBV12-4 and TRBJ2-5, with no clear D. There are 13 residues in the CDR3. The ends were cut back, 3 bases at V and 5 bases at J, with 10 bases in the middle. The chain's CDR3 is CASSLARAETQYF. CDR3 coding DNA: TGTGCCAGCAGTTTGGCTAGAGCGGAGACCCAGTACTTC.